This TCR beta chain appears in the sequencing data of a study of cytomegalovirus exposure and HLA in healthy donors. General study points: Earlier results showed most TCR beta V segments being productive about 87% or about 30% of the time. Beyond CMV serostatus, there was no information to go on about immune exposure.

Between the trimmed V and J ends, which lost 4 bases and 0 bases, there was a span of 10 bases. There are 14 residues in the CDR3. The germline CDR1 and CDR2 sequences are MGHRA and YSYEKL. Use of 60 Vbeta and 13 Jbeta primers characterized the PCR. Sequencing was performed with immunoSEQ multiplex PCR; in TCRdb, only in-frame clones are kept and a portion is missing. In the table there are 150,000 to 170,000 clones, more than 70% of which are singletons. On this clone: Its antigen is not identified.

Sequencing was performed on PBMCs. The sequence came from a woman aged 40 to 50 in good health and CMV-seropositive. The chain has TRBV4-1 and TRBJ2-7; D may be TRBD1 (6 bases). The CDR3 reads CASSPPGVSYEQYF. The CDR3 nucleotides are TGCGCCAGCAGCCCCCCAGGGGTCTCCTACGAGCAGTACTTC.